This entry lists 23 T cell receptor beta chains sequenced from one sample in a study of control samples from healthy donors and cancer patients. The method was immunoSEQ multiplex PCR; TCRdb's version includes in-frame clones alone and lacks a portion of them. The data show around 150,000 clones, around nine tenths seen once. Sequenced: blood. Source of these receptors: a man aged 30-40 years in good health.

The rearrangement joins TRBV2 to TRBJ2-7, with 7 nucleotides matching TRBD1. V lost 9 bases and J lost 4; bases outside the gene matches: 6. Germline V gene lookup returns CDR1 SNHLY and CDR2 FYNNEI. The CDR3 is 12 residues long. The CDR3 DNA is TGTGCCAGTGGGACAGACTTTTACGAGCAGTACTTC. This sequence encodes CASGTDFYEQYF.

The chain uses TRBV11-2 and TRBJ2-7; the D is unclear. Trimming removed 1 base from V and 5 bases from J, with 3 bases in between. Germline-derived CDR1 and CDR2 are SGHAT and FQNNGV. The CDR3 has 11 residues. The CDR3 region has the DNA TGTGCCAGCAGCTTAGGTAACGAGCAGTACTTC. As protein: CASSLGNEQYF.

The CDR3 DNA is TGTGCCAGCAGTTTCGTGACTAGCGTTCATGAGCAGTTCTTC. Protein product: CASSFVTSVHEQFF. The V and J genes are TRBV28 and TRBJ2-1; 8 nucleotides line up with TRBD2. The CDR3 loop spans 14 amino acids. CDR1 and CDR2 from the germline V gene are MDHEN and SYDVKM. The junction had 6 bases not matched to a gene; V was cut back by 3 bases and J by 8 bases.

V and J are TRBV3-1 (or the pseudogene TRBV3-2) and TRBJ2-5; possible D gene TRBD1, 5 bases. CDR3 length equals 17 residues. The V end was cut by 3 bases, the J end by 0 bases, with 17 bases between. The germline CDR1 and CDR2 sequences are LGHDT and YNNKEL (reference sequence). CDR3 sequence (DNA): TGTGCCAGCAGCCACCAAGGGGCAGGGAAGTACCAAGAGACCCAGTACTTC. Its translation: CASSHQGAGKYQETQYF.

The chain uses TRBV7-3 and TRBJ1-2, with TRBD1 matching 8 bases. This CDR3 contains 15 residues. Germline CDR1 SGHTA, CDR2 FQGTGA. Trimming removed 2 bases from V and 3 bases from J; junction bases left unmatched: 5. The CDR3, as DNA: TGTGCCAGCAGCTTAGCGTCAGGGGGCCACTATGGCTACACCTTC. It translates to CASSLASGGHYGYTF.

Regarding this clone: At one boundary the junction diverges from the germline segment, which might be a read error. The chain links TRBV5-4 to TRBJ1-2, with a weak D call TRBD1 (6 bases). Per germline, CDR1 SGHNT and CDR2 YYREEE (reference sequence). The CDR3 contains 15 residues. The CDR3 here is CASSSGHLLLYDYTF. The CDR3 DNA reads TGTGCCAGCAGCTCGGGACACCTGCTGCTCTATGACTACACCTTC.

Worth noting for this clone: An end of the junction does not agree with germline; a read error may underlie this. The chain uses TRBV6-5 and TRBJ1-5; D uncertain. Germline lookup yields CDR1 MNHEY and CDR2 SVGAGI. The length of the CDR3 is 15 residues. CDR3 sequence reads: CASSDSGKHNQPQHF. CDR3 in DNA: TGTGCCAGCAGTGACTCGGGGAAGCATAATCAGCCCCAGCATTTT.

The rearrangement links TRBV19 to TRBJ2-1; 15 bases fit TRBD2. The CDR3 sequence is 17 residues long. V was pared by 5 bases and J by 1 base, with 3 bases of the junction left unmatched. From germline, CDR1 is LNHDA and CDR2 SQIVND (reference sequence). For the CDR3, the DNA is TGTGCCAGTAGTCCAGGGACTAGCGGGGGGTCCTACAATGAGCAGTTCTTC. Translating gives CASSPGTSGGSYNEQFF.

The J gene is TRBJ2-7, the V gene TRBV29-1; D is perhaps TRBD1 (6 bases). Germline V CDR1 and CDR2: SQVTM, ANQGSEA. The CDR3 is made up of 11 amino acids. V was trimmed by 4 bases and J by 4 bases, leaving 8 bases between them. The CDR3 sequence is CSVVGAYEQYF. Here the CDR3 DNA reads TGCAGCGTTGTGGGGGCGTACGAGCAGTACTTC.

Worth noting for this clone: Other DNA sequences in this specimen translate into the identical CDR3. The gene calls are TRBV5-1 and TRBJ1-5; D gene uncertain. Trimming stripped 0 bases from V and 4 bases from J, with 8 bases between. The CDR3 extends over 14 amino acids. Looked up from germline, CDR1 is SGHRS and CDR2 is YFSETQ. The CDR3 DNA is TGCGCCAGCAGCTTGGTGGGTGGGAATCAGCCCCAGCATTTT. The encoded protein is CASSLVGGNQPQHF.

This chain joins TRBV19 and TRBJ2-7; D is undetermined. CDR3 length equals 13 residues. Germline V lookup: CDR1 LNHDA, CDR2 SQIVND (reference sequence). Trimming removed 1 base at V and 1 base at J, with 5 bases between. CDR3 sequence reads: CASSIVGSYEQYF. The DNA of the CDR3 is TGTGCCAGTAGTATAGTGGGATCCTACGAGCAGTACTTC.

Here the CDR3 reads CATRGALQETQYF. CDR3 DNA: TGTGCCACCCGGGGGGCCCTCCAAGAGACCCAGTACTTC. The chain is built from TRBV6-6 and TRBJ2-5; D perhaps matches TRBD2 (7 bases). The V end lost 10 bases, the J end lost 1 base, and 13 bases lay between the germline ends. Germline V gene lookup returns CDR1 MNHNY and CDR2 SVGAGI (reference sequence). The CDR3 totals 13 residues.

The chain recombines TRBV12-3 or TRBV12-4 with TRBJ1-2; 7 nucleotides align to TRBD1. The CDR3 totals 13 residues. V lost 7 bases to trimming and J lost 6 bases; unmatched junction nucleotides: 8. The CDR3 spells CASTEQGTNGYTF. The CDR3 coding sequence is TGTGCCAGCACCGAACAGGGGACTAATGGCTACACCTTC.

The chain employs TRBV18 and TRBJ1-2, with D perhaps TRBD1 (5 bases). This CDR3 comprises 14 residues. V was clipped by 2 bases and J by 4 bases, with 11 bases between them. Germline V gene sequence: CDR1 KGHSH, CDR2 LQKENI. The CDR3 nucleotides are TGTGCCAGCTCACCATCCTCAGGGAGCTATGGCTACACCTTC. The encoded protein is CASSPSSGSYGYTF.

This chain connects TRBV29-1 to TRBJ2-4; D ambiguous. The CDR3 sequence is 11 residues long. Trimming removed 2 bases from V and 5 bases from J, with 4 bases in between. From germline, CDR1 is SQVTM and CDR2 ANQGSEA. CDR3 coding DNA: TGCAGCGTTGAAAAGCAAAACATTCAGTACTTC. It translates to CSVEKQNIQYF.

The chain recombines TRBV19 with TRBJ2-7; D is perhaps TRBD1 (6 bases). The germline CDR1 and CDR2 sequences are LNHDA and SQIVND (reference sequence). The CDR3 is 15 residues long. V dropped 3 bases and J dropped 2 bases, with 14 bases sitting between them. CDR3 sequence: CASSMSGATTYEQYF. Written as DNA, the CDR3 is TGTGCCAGTAGTATGTCAGGGGCCACCACCTACGAGCAGTACTTC.

V gene TRBV27 combines with J gene TRBJ1-1, with TRBD1 as a possible D gene (5 bases). The V end lost 6 bases, the J end lost 0 bases, and 11 bases lay between the germline ends. This CDR3 is 14 amino acids long. CDR1 and CDR2 from the germline V gene are MNHEY and SMNVEV (reference sequence). This chain's CDR3 is CASRVDSLNTEAFF. The CDR3 DNA is TGTGCCAGCAGGGTAGACAGTCTGAACACTGAAGCTTTCTTT.

Regarding this clone: Other DNA sequences within the sample encode an identical CDR3. The chain employs TRBV18 and TRBJ1-1; D is undetermined. V shed 3 bases and J shed 5 bases, with 4 bases lying between them. This CDR3 has 11 amino acids. Germline CDR1 reads KGHSH; CDR2 reads LQKENI. CDR3 nucleotides: TGTGCCAGCTCACCGGATACTGAAGCTTTCTTT. The encoded protein is CASSPDTEAFF.

The rearrangement joins TRBV5-1 to TRBJ1-2, with a weak D call TRBD1 (6 bases). Per germline, CDR1 SGHRS and CDR2 YFSETQ. The germline V and J ends were trimmed by 4 bases and 6 bases, with 16 bases remaining between them. The CDR3 contains 14 residues. CDR3 amino acids: CASSPDRTTNGYTF. For the CDR3, the DNA is TGCGCCAGCAGCCCCGACAGGACAACTAATGGCTACACCTTC.

The chain employs TRBV11-2 and TRBJ2-7; D not resolved. The CDR3 extends over 17 amino acids. CDR1 and CDR2 from the germline V gene are SGHAT and FQNNGV. The V and J ends lost 2 bases and 2 bases respectively, with 19 bases between them. In DNA, the CDR3 is TGTGCCAGCAGCTTACAGCTCTTGGGCTTCATGACCTACGAGCAGTACTTC. Protein: CASSLQLLGFMTYEQYF.

This clone occurred once. The chain carries TRBV25-1 and TRBJ1-3, with 7 bases aligning to TRBD1. V trimming: 3 bases; J trimming: 3 bases; junction bases outside the gene matches: 2. The CDR3 covers 14 residues. The germline CDR1 and CDR2 sequences are MGHDK and SYGVNS. The CDR3 nucleotides are TGTGCCAGCAGTGACACAGGGGATGGAAACACCATATATTTT. Translation: CASSDTGDGNTIYF.

The chain couples TRBV19 to TRBJ2-7, with 11 bases lining up with TRBD2. The J segment lost 5 bases and the V segment lost 5 bases, leaving 8 bases of the junction unmatched. The CDR3 has 15 residues. The germline CDR1 and CDR2 sequences are LNHDA and SQIVND (reference sequence). The DNA for the CDR3 is TGTGCCAGTAGTCAAACTAGCGGGAGAACAAACGAGCAGTACTTC. As protein: CASSQTSGRTNEQYF.

The rearrangement uses TRBV6-5 and TRBJ1-3; D unresolved. CDR3 length: 15 amino acids. CDR1 is MNHEY, CDR2 SVGAGI, per germline. With 6 bases removed from V and 0 bases from J, the gap between germline ends came to 12 bases. The CDR3 DNA reads as TGTGCCAGCAGCCCCCAGGACTCCTCTGGAAACACCATATATTTT. Protein product: CASSPQDSSGNTIYF.